This TCR beta chain was documented in a study of blood T cell repertoires in COVID-19. Study summary: COVID-19 samples, acute and convalescent, were from the United States, Italy and Spain. In each case, the material was cDNA or gDNA derived from T cells, B-cell-depleted T cells, or PBMCs.

The CDR3 covers 16 residues. V lost 0 bases to trimming and J lost 0 bases, with 10 bases between them. The germline V gene encodes CDR1 SEHNR and CDR2 FQNEAQ (reference sequence). Study processing details: Scientists estimated how many nucleated cells there were by amplifying reference gene primers. Method: immunoSEQ multiplex PCR; TCRdb's copy keeps in-frame clones and lacks some. V, J and clone size were drawn from that table, and D and trimming were deduced from the DNA. Among about 190,000 clones, roughly 80% were seen once, and the ten largest hold roughly 17%. This rearrangement joins TRBV7-9 to TRBJ2-3; D might be TRBD1 (5 bases). The clonotype comes from a man aged 55 to 70 with active or convalescent COVID-19. Sequencing was performed on peripheral blood. In DNA form, the CDR3 reads TGTGCCAGCAGCTTAGCCCAGGGTACTAGCACAGATACGCAGTATTTT. Protein product: CASSLAQGTSTDTQYF.